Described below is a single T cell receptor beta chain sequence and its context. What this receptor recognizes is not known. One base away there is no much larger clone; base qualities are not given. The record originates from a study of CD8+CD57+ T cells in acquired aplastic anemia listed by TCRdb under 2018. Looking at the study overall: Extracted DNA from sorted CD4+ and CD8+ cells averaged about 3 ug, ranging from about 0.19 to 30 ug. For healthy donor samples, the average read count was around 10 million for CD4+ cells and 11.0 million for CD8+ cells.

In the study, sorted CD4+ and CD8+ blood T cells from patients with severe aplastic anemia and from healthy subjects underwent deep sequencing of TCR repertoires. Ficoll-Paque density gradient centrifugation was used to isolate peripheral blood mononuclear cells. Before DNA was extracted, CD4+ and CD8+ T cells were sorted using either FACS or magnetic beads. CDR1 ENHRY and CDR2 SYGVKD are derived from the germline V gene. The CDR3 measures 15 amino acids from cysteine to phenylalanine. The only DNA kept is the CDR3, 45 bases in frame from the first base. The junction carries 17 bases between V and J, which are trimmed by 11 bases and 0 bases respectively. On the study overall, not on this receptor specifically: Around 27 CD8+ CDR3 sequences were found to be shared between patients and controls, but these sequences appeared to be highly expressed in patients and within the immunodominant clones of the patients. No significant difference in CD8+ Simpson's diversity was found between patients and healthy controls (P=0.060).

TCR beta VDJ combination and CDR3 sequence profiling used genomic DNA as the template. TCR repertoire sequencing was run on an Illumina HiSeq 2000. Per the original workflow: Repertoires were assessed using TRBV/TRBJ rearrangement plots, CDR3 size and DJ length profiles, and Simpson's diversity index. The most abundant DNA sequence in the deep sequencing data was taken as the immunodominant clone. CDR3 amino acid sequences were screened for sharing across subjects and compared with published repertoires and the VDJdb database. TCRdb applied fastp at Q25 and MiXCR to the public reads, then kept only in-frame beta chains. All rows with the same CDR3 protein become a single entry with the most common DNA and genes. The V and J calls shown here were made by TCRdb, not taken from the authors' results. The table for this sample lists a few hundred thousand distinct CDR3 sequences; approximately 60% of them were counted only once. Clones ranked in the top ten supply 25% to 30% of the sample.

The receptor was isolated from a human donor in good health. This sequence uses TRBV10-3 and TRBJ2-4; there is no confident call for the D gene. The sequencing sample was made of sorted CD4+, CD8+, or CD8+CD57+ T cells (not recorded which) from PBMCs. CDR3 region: CASSGDLEAKNIQYF. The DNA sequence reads TGTGCCTCATCGGGTGATCTAGAAGCCAAAAACATTCAGTACTTC.